What follows are 12 T cell receptor beta chains derived from one specimen sequenced in a study of blood T cell repertoires in COVID-19. Profiled with immunoSEQ multiplex PCR; TCRdb holds only in-frame clones, not every one. The sample carries about 200,000 clones, over 70% recorded once. Sequencing input: peripheral blood. The receptors come from an elderly woman with acute or convalescent COVID-19.

This clone was detected only a few times. V and J are TRBV6-1 and TRBJ2-1; D is possibly TRBD1 (5 bases). This CDR3 comprises 14 residues. Per germline, CDR1 MNHNS and CDR2 SASEGT. V was cut by 2 bases and J by 7 bases, with 12 bases left in between. The CDR3 nucleotides read TGTGCCAGCAGTGAATGGGGTCAGGGTAATGAGCAGTTCTTC. This gives the protein CASSEWGQGNEQFF.

V gene TRBV5-1 combines with J gene TRBJ2-7; D remains unclear. This CDR3 contains 15 residues. Germline values: CDR1 SGHRS, CDR2 YFSETQ. The V end lost 4 bases, the J end lost 3 bases, and 17 bases lay between the germline ends. CDR3 sequence reads: CASSVNSPPLYEQYF. DNA for the CDR3: TGCGCCAGCAGCGTTAACAGTCCGCCCCTCTACGAGCAGTACTTC. The variable domain in full, completed from reference TRBV5-1 and TRBJ2-7, reads KAGVTQTPRYLIKTRGQQVTLSCSPISGHRSVSWYQQTPGQGLQFLFEYFSETQRNKGNFPGRFSGRQFSNSRSEMNVSTLELGDSALYLCASSVNSPPLYEQYFGPGTRLTVT.

The V gene is TRBV18, the J gene TRBJ2-2; perhaps TRBD1 as D (5 bases). From germline, CDR1 is KGHSH and CDR2 LQKENI. The CDR3 covers 19 residues. V was cut by 2 bases and J by 0 bases, with 19 bases left in between. The CDR3 DNA follows: TGTGCCAGCTCACCAAGGGCAGGGATACTTTTATCGAACACCGGGGAGCTGTTTTTT. Protein sequence: CASSPRAGILLSNTGELFF.

The chain uses TRBV7-9 and TRBJ1-1; D call uncertain. The CDR3 extends over 12 amino acids. Germline values: CDR1 SEHNR, CDR2 FQNEAQ (reference sequence). Trimming shortened V by 2 bases and J by 11 bases, and 12 bases separated the two germline ends. CDR3 DNA: TGTGCCAGCAGCTTACGTGCGGCAGAGGCTTTCTTT. It codes for CASSLRAAEAFF.

This chain joins TRBV18 and TRBJ1-1, with 8 bases identical to TRBD1. Germline V gives CDR1 KGHSH, CDR2 LQKENI. The CDR3 covers 17 residues. J gave up 4 bases and V 3 bases, and 13 bases lay outside the gene matches. The CDR3 here is CASSPTIRQGQGTEAFF. The CDR3, as DNA: TGTGCCAGCTCACCGACAATAAGACAGGGGCAGGGCACTGAAGCTTTCTTT.

V usage is TRBV27 and J usage is TRBJ2-5; D is possibly TRBD1 (5 bases). The CDR3 contains 14 residues. Germline assignment: CDR1 MNHEY and CDR2 SMNVEV (reference sequence). Trimming removed 5 bases from V and 1 base from J, with 11 bases in between. The CDR3 region has the DNA TGTGCCAGCAGTCACCAGGGATCCCAAGAGACCCAGTACTTC. Translation: CASSHQGSQETQYF.

This clone showed up just once. The chain has TRBV5-6 and TRBJ1-2, with D perhaps matching TRBD1 (6 bases). Between the trimmed V and J ends, which lost 4 bases and 6 bases, there was a span of 16 bases. Germline CDR1 and CDR2: SGHDT and YYEEEE. This CDR3 contains 14 residues. The CDR3 DNA sequence: TGTGCCAGCAGCCCCCCCGACAGGCCCCATGGCTACACCTTC. Encoded protein: CASSPPDRPHGYTF.

The J gene is TRBJ2-2, the V gene TRBV2, with TRBD2 matching over 8 bases. CDR1 and CDR2 from the germline V gene are SNHLY and FYNNEI. The CDR3 sequence is 14 residues long. Trimming cost V 4 bases and J 6 bases; bases outside gene matches: 4. Written as DNA, the CDR3 is TGTGCCAGCAGTGTTAGCGGGACGGCCGGGGAGCTGTTTTTT. This gives the protein CASSVSGTAGELFF.

The chain couples TRBV19 to TRBJ1-2; tentatively, D is TRBD1 (6 bases). Trimming removed 5 bases at V and 8 bases at J, with 21 bases between. Germline CDR1 reads LNHDA; CDR2 reads SQIVND (reference sequence). CDR3 length: 15 amino acids. The CDR3, as DNA: TGTGCCAGTAGTGAGGCAGGGGTCGTTGTAGGAGGCTACACCTTC. Translation: CASSEAGVVVGGYTF. Full variable domain (missing parts from reference TRBV19 and TRBJ1-2): DGGITQSPKYLFRKEGQNVTLSCEQNLNHDAMYWYRQDPGQGLRLIYYSQIVNDFQKGDIAEGYSVSREKKESFPLTVTSAQKNPTAFYLCASSEAGVVVGGYTFGSGTRLTVV.

In DNA form, the CDR3 reads TGCGCCAGCAGCTTGCAAGCGAACACTGAAGCTTTCTTT. It is translated as CASSLQANTEAFF. V is TRBV5-1 and J is TRBJ1-1; D not resolved. Germline V gene data show CDR1 as SGHRS and CDR2 as YFSETQ. The CDR3 loop spans 13 amino acids. Trimming stripped 1 base from V and 1 base from J, with 5 bases between.

CDR3 sequence reads: CASSPQGRNQPQHF. The CDR3, as DNA: TGTGCCAGTAGTCCACAGGGTAGGAATCAGCCCCAGCATTTT. This sequence joins TRBV19 and TRBJ1-5; the D gene is possibly TRBD1 (6 bases). Between the trimmed V and J ends, which lost 5 bases and 4 bases, there was a span of 12 bases. There are 14 residues in the CDR3. Germline V lookup: CDR1 LNHDA, CDR2 SQIVND (reference sequence).

The chain is built from TRBV7-2 and TRBJ1-5; TRBD1 matches at 8 bases. V shed 5 bases, J shed 1 base, and the junction held 7 bases outside the gene matches. Germline assignment: CDR1 SGHTA and CDR2 FQGNSA. This CDR3 spans 16 amino acids. CDR3: CASSVGQGPSNQPQHF. CDR3 DNA sequence: TGTGCCAGCAGCGTAGGACAGGGACCCAGCAATCAGCCCCAGCATTTT.